This TCR beta chain was recorded in a study of PD-1 blockade in classical Hodgkin lymphoma. The wider study: Treatment was intravenous nivolumab, 3 mg/kg every 2 weeks, until progression. Findings and limits, study-wide: The CD4+ diversity rise by C4D1 was clearest in complete responders. Healthy donors reportedly exceeded newly diagnosed patients in baseline TCR diversity.

The assay was immunoSEQ multiplex PCR, and TCRdb's table has in-frame clones only and misses some. This sample carries about 31,000 clones, less than 90% of them seen once, and the ten largest clones take about 2.3%. All patients experienced relapse after autologous stem cell transplantation, and brentuximab vedotin exposure was variable. CD4+ T cells were purified from thawed PBMCs by magnetic negative selection. Turning to this clone: Its antigen is still unknown.

Trimming stripped 0 bases from V and 5 bases from J, with 11 bases between. CDR1 and CDR2 (germline): MNHEY, SVGAGI. The CDR3 spans 15 residues. The chain combines TRBV6-5 with TRBJ2-1; possibly TRBD2 for D (6 bases). The receptor's source is a human donor with classical Hodgkin lymphoma. Sequenced material: CD4+ T cells from blood, taken at baseline. The DNA of the CDR3 is TGTGCCAGCAGTTACTCCGTGACTAGGAACAATGAGCAGTTCTTC. Protein product: CASSYSVTRNNEQFF.